One sample yielded the 5 T cell receptor beta chains listed below, sequenced in a study of cytomegalovirus exposure and HLA in healthy donors. With 60 Vbeta and 13 Jbeta primers, the PCR was carried out. Only in-frame clones appear in the TCRdb table, and some are missing; sequencing was by immunoSEQ multiplex PCR. The table shows tens of thousands of clones, with about two thirds occurring only once. Sequencing was carried out using PBMCs. The receptors derive from a woman aged 50 to 60 in good health and CMV-seropositive.

The V and J genes are TRBV5-4 and TRBJ2-3; 8 bases align to TRBD1. The CDR3 has 15 amino acids. The V segment lost 0 bases and the J segment 6 bases; nucleotides outside the gene matches: 6. CDR1 SGHNT and CDR2 YYREEE come from the germline V gene (reference sequence). The CDR3 DNA reads as TGTGCCAGCAGCTTGGAGGGCAGGGGGCCCGATACGCAGTATTTT. Encoded protein: CASSLEGRGPDTQYF.

CDR3 sequence: CASSGGRGGGFSTGELFF. The DNA of the CDR3 is TGTGCCAGCAGCGGCGGGCGGGGGGGCGGGTTCAGCACCGGGGAGCTGTTTTTT. The chain uses TRBV5-6 and TRBJ2-2, with 9 nucleotides matching TRBD2. Germline CDR1 reads SGHDT; CDR2 reads YYEEEE. Trimming took 4 bases from V and 4 from J; bases not matched to a gene: 14. The CDR3 contains 18 residues.

The chain carries TRBV30 and TRBJ1-5; 7 nucleotides align to TRBD1. CDR3 length: 12 amino acids. V trimming: 5 bases; J trimming: 2 bases; junction bases outside the gene matches: 0. Germline loops: CDR1 GTSNPN, CDR2 SVGIG (reference sequence). The CDR3 DNA reads as TGTGCCTGGGGACAGGGCAATCAGCCCCAGCATTTT. As protein: CAWGQGNQPQHF.

This clone was detected a few times. This chain links TRBV19 with TRBJ1-6; 9 nucleotides line up with TRBD1. Germline V gene lookup returns CDR1 LNHDA and CDR2 SQIVND (reference sequence). Trimming removed 9 bases from V and 7 bases from J; junction bases left unmatched: 4. The CDR3 covers 13 residues. The CDR3 protein is CASGTGNNSPLHF. The CDR3 DNA follows: TGTGCCAGCGGGACAGGGAACAATTCACCCCTCCACTTT. Full variable domain (rest looked up from reference TRBV19 and TRBJ1-6): DGGITQSPKYLFRKEGQNVTLSCEQNLNHDAMYWYRQDPGQGLRLIYYSQIVNDFQKGDIAEGYSVSREKKESFPLTVTSAQKNPTAFYLCASGTGNNSPLHFGNGTRLTVT.

This chain connects TRBV7-9 to TRBJ1-4, with D possibly matching TRBD1 (6 bases). The CDR3 is 16 amino acids. Between the trimmed V and J ends, which lost 1 base and 4 bases, there was a span of 13 bases. Germline lookup yields CDR1 SEHNR and CDR2 FQNEAQ (reference sequence). CDR3 protein: CASSLGVTGYNEKLFF. The CDR3 DNA reads as TGTGCCAGCAGCTTAGGGGTGACAGGCTATAATGAAAAACTGTTTTTT.